This is a list of T cell receptor beta chains from one sample in a study of control samples from healthy donors and cancer patients. Clones were read by immunoSEQ multiplex PCR, and TCRdb kept only the in-frame ones, dropping some. The sample comprises roughly 63,000 clones, nearly 90% of which are singletons, and approximately 5.9% rests with the top ten. Sample: PBMCs. The receptor set was obtained from a man between 60 and 75 years old with colorectal cancer. The CDR3 runs from the conserved cysteine through the conserved F or W. Fields, in order: CDR3 length, D gene, V gene, J gene, CDR3 DNA, CDR3 protein. The D gene is left open where the match is weak.

>15|TRBD2|TRBV2|TRBJ2-7
TGTGCCAGCAGAGCTAGCGGGGGGCCGACCGGGGAGCAGTACTTC
CASRASGGPTGEQYF
>17|-|TRBV7-9|TRBJ2-2
TGTGCCAGCAGCGATCTTTTGGGCAGCGCGAACACCGGGGAGCTGTTTTTT
CASSDLLGSANTGELFF
>15|-|TRBV5-4|TRBJ2-3
TGTGCCAGCAGCTTGACGTCAGCATCCACAGATACGCAGTATTTT
CASSLTSASTDTQYF
>15|TRBD1|TRBV6-1|TRBJ2-1
TGTGCCAGCAGTGAGCCGGGACAGGGGGGACTTGAGCAGTTCTTC
CASSEPGQGGLEQFF
>14|-|TRBV6-5|TRBJ2-5
TGTGCCAGCAGTCACACTAGCCGGATAGAGACCCAGTACTTC
CASSHTSRIETQYF
>14|TRBD2|TRBV25-1|TRBJ2-7
TGTGCCAGCAGTGAAGGGGGGGTACCGTACGAGCAGTACTTC
CASSEGGVPYEQYF
>16|-|TRBV4-3|TRBJ1-6
TGCGCCAGCAGCCAAGTAGGGAGGTCCTATAATTCACCCCTCCACTTT
CASSQVGRSYNSPLHF
>14|TRBD1|TRBV5-7|TRBJ2-7
TGTGCCAGCAGCCAACCTGGACAGGCCTACGAGCAGTACTTC
CASSQPGQAYEQYF
>16|-|TRBV18|TRBJ2-1
TGTGCCAGCTCACCACCTTCCGGGGGTGGGTACAATGAGCAGTTCTTC
CASSPPSGGGYNEQFF
>12|-|TRBV7-9|TRBJ2-7
TGTGCCAGCAGCTTAGCTTGGGACGAGCAGTACTTC
CASSLAWDEQYF